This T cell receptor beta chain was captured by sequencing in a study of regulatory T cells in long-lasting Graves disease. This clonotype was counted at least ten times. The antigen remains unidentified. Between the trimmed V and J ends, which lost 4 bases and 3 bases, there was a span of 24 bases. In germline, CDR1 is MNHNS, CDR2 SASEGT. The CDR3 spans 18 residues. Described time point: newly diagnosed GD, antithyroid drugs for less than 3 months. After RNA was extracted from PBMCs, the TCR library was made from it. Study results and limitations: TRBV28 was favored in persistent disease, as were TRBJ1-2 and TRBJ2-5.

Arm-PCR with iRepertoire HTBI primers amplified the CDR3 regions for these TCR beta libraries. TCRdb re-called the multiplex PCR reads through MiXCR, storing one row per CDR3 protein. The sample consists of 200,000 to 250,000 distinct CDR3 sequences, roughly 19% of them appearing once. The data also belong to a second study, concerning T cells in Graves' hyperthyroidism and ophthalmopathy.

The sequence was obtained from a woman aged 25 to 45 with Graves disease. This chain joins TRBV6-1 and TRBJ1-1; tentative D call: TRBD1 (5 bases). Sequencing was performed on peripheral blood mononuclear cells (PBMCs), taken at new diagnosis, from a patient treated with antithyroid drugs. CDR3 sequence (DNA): TGTGCCAGCAGTGCGAAGGGATTGTTTGGCAGGGTGGACACTGAAGCTTTCTTT. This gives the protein CASSAKGLFGRVDTEAFF.